This T cell receptor beta chain was captured in a study of blood T cells in healthy people across ages. This clonotype was counted between two and nine times. Its specificity is not known. The CDR3 is made up of 13 amino acids. Trimming stripped 5 bases from V and 3 bases from J, with 8 bases between. Germline V gene data show CDR1 as LNHNV and CDR2 as YYDKDF (reference sequence). Primers used in a second PCR of roughly 7 to 11 cycles were a sample-barcoded 5' primer and a J-beta primer mix. Paired-end reads containing CDR3 totaled no fewer than 2.5 million for each sample. TCRdb fed the 5' RACE reads into MiXCR, producing one record per CDR3 protein. The sample shows approximately 730,000 distinct CDR3 sequences, around half of them seen only once. Notes on the study in general: Per million T cells, the diversity of TCR beta decreased roughly linearly as age advanced.

The chain joins TRBV15 to TRBJ1-5; no firm D call. This sequence originates from an elderly man in good health. The sequenced material came from blood. The CDR3 DNA follows: TGTGCCACCAGCCTGGGATTCAATCAGCCCCAGCATTTT. Amino acids: CATSLGFNQPQHF.